The present TCR beta chain was sequenced within a study of blood T cell repertoires in COVID-19 (dated by TCRdb to the early 2020s). For the wider study: Samples covering the acute and convalescent phases of COVID-19 were provided by collaborators in the United States, Italy and Spain. The dataset comprised deeply sampled blood TCRbeta repertoires from subjects exposed to, actively infected with, or recovered from COVID-19. The sample metadata nearly always contained a de-identified subject ID, COVID-19 status, age in years and sex. The prospective study material was composed of cDNA or gDNA derived from T cells, B-cell-depleted T cells, or PBMCs. Where HLA class I and class II types were available, the types were taken from metadata supplied by the sample provider, not from assay-based typing. The repertoires were released in a freely available public database meant as a resource for research on the immune response to SARS-CoV-2. The samples were drawn from the first 160 participants of the ongoing ImmuneRACE study and from 1,254 subjects provided by 6 global collaborators.

Findings and caveats that apply to the study as a whole: How much clinical and demographic metadata was included differed by source and by participant, and the metadata was provided uncurated.

The immunoSEQ Assay, a bias-controlled multiplex PCR, was used to amplify TCRbeta CDR3 regions from genomic DNA. For the original study's pipeline: The number of nucleated cells in each sample was estimated from the amplification of reference gene primers within the assay. To quantify the absolute abundance of each unique TCRbeta CDR3 rearrangement, sequence reads were collapsed and filtered. Productive Simpson clonality was computed per sample as the square root of Simpson's diversity index over productive rearrangements. What TCRdb holds here is the immuneACCESS table cut down to in-frame rearrangements. Part of the clones is not present; checked against another copy, under half of the missing clones reflect an unresolved V gene, and the others are unexplained. The V and J calls and clone size come from that table; D and trimming were worked out from the DNA. The sample records 450,000 to 600,000 clones, 87% of which are singletons. The ten largest clones add up to 0.7% of the sample.

Reading the germline V gene gives CDR1 SGHTS and CDR2 YDEGEE. V was cut back by 5 bases and J by 0 bases, leaving a gap of 18 bases between them. From the cysteine up to the phenylalanine, the CDR3 has a length of 17 residues. The retained sequence is limited to the CDR3, 51 bases, with the frame set at the first base. In the prospective study, participants were roughly 18 to 95 years old, resided in 24 geographic areas of the United States, and were enrolled through a virtual design. In the prospective study, cohorts were assigned on the basis of participant-reported clinical history obtained from a screening survey and a study questionnaire. For ImmuneRACE Cohort 3, a participant was defined as recovered based on two consecutive negative NP/OP PCR tests, clearance by a healthcare professional, or resolution of symptoms. In the prospective study, mobile phlebotomists collected whole blood, serum and a nasopharyngeal or oropharyngeal swab from each participant. Additional blood draws and questionnaires over a 2-month period could optionally be provided by prospective study participants. Before DNA extraction, blood samples from the prospective study were shipped at room temperature or frozen.

A word on this clone: Its antigen is not yet known. No per-base quality is available; no much larger clone lies one base away.

The source of this sequence is a woman aged 18-29 years who had recovered from COVID-19. Sequencing input: PBMCs or T cells enriched from blood (not recorded which). The V gene is TRBV5-8 and the J gene is TRBJ1-5, with TRBD1 as a weak D call on 6 bases. The encoded CDR3 is CASRPTGHLYSNQPQHF. The sequenced DNA: TGTGCCAGCAGGCCAACGGGACACCTTTATAGCAATCAGCCCCAGCATTTT. Here the CDR3 is joined to the reference TRBV5-8 and TRBJ1-5 genes, and the full variable domain is: EAGVTQSPTHLIKTRGQQATLRCSPISGHTSVYWYQQALGLGLQFLLWYDEGEERNRGNFPPRFSGRQFPNYSSELNVNALELEDSALYLCASRPTGHLYSNQPQHFGDGTRLSIL.